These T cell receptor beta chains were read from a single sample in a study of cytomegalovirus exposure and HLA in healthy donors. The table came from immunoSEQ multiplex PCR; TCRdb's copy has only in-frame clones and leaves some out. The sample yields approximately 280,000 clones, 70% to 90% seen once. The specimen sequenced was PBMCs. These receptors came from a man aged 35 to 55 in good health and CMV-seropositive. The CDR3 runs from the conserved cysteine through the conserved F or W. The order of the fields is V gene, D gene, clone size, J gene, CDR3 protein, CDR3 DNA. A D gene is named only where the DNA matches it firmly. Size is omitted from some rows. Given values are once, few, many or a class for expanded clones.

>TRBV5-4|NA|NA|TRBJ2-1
CASSLGGQNNEQFF
TGTGCCAGCAGCTTGGGCGGCCAGAACAATGAGCAGTTCTTC
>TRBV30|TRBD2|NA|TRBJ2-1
CAGGVGSYNEQFF
TGTGCCGGGGGGGTAGGCTCCTACAATGAGCAGTTCTTC
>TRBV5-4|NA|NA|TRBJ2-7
CASSLAPTRSSYEQYF
TGTGCCAGCAGCTTGGCCCCAACGAGAAGCTCCTACGAGCAGTACTTC
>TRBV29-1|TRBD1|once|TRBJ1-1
CSVRGQVNTEAFF
TGCAGCGTTCGCGGACAGGTGAACACTGAAGCTTTCTTT
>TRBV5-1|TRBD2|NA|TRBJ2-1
CASSPRAGNEQFF
TGCGCCAGCAGCCCCAGAGCGGGGAATGAGCAGTTCTTC
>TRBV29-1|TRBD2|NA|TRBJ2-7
CSAAGTTSYEQYF
TGCAGCGCTGCCGGGACTACCTCCTACGAGCAGTACTTC
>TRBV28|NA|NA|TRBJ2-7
CASSLRISGDYEQYF
TGTGCCAGCAGTTTACGTATAAGCGGTGACTACGAGCAGTACTTC
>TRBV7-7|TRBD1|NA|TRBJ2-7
CASSLGQGTYEQYF
TGTGCTAGCAGCCTGGGACAGGGGACCTACGAGCAGTACTTC
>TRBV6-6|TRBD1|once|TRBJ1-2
CASSPTSGGNYGYTF
TGTGCCAGCAGCCCAACGTCAGGGGGTAACTATGGCTACACCTTC
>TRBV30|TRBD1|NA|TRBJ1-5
CAWSPTRTGNPPQHF
TGTGCCTGGAGTCCGACTCGGACAGGTAATCCGCCCCAGCATTTT
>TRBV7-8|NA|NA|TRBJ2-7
CASSSRVSYEQYF
TGTGCCAGCAGCTCGAGGGTTTCCTACGAGCAGTACTTC
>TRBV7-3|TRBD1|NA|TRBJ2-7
CASSLGTGSSYEQYF
TGTGCCAGCAGCTTAGGGACAGGTAGCTCCTACGAGCAGTACTTC
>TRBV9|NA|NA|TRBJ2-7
CASSVRDWSYEQYF
TGTGCCAGCAGCGTCCGGGACTGGTCCTACGAGCAGTACTTC
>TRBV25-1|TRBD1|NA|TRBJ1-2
CASSEGTGLSYGYTF
TGTGCCAGCAGTGAAGGGACAGGGTTATCCTATGGCTACACCTTC
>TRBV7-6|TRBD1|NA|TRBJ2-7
CASSPSFDTGTGGYEQYF
TGTGCCAGCAGTCCGTCCTTCGACACCGGGACAGGGGGCTACGAGCAGTACTTC
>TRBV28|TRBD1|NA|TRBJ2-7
CASSSQGAYEQYF
TGTGCCAGCAGTTCACAGGGGGCCTACGAGCAGTACTTC
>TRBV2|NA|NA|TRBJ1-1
CASTGGGSEAFF
TGTGCCAGCACCGGGGGGGGGTCTGAAGCTTTCTTT
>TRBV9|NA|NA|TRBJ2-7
CASSAGFDSSYEQYF
TGTGCCAGCAGCGCAGGATTTGACAGTTCTTACGAGCAGTACTTC
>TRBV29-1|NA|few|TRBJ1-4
CSVEGTGQNEKLFF
TGCAGCGTTGAAGGTACGGGACAAAATGAAAAACTGTTTTTT
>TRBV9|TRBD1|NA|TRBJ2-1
CASSAGTGVGHEQFF
TGTGCCAGCAGCGCCGGGACAGGGGTAGGCCATGAGCAGTTCTTC
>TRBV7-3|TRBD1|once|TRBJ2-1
CASSSQQGSSYNEQFF
TGTGCCAGCAGCTCTCAACAGGGGAGCTCCTACAATGAGCAGTTCTTC
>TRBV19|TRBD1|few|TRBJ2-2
CASSMTGRTGELFF
TGTGCCAGTAGTATGACAGGGCGAACCGGGGAGCTGTTTTTT
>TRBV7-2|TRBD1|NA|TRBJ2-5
CASSFSGTGEETQYF
TGTGCCAGCAGCTTTTCCGGGACAGGGGAAGAGACCCAGTACTTC
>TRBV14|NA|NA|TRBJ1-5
CASSLGGAQPQHF
TGTGCCAGCAGCCTAGGTGGGGCGCAGCCCCAGCATTTT
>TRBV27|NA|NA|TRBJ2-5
CASSLVSGAETQYF
TGTGCCAGCAGTTTAGTTTCGGGAGCTGAGACCCAGTACTTC
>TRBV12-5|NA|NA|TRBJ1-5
CASPGGTTSYQPQHF
TGTGCTAGTCCGGGGGGAACCACGAGCTATCAGCCCCAGCATTTT
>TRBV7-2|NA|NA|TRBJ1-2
CASSLGSGPGGYTF
TGTGCCAGCAGCTTAGGGTCAGGGCCGGGCGGCTACACCTTC
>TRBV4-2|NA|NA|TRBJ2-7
CASSQVRGLSSYEQYF
TGTGCCAGCAGCCAAGTCCGGGGGTTAAGCTCCTACGAGCAGTACTTC
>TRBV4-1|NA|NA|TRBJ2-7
CASSQDGSHYEQYF
TGCGCCAGCAGCCAAGACGGGAGCCACTACGAGCAGTACTTC
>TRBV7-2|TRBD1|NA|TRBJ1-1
CASSFTQGVYTEAFF
TGTGCCAGCAGCTTCACACAGGGGGTGTACACTGAAGCTTTCTTT
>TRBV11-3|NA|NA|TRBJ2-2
CASSLQGAKAHAGELFF
TGTGCCAGCAGCTTACAAGGGGCGAAAGCTCACGCCGGGGAGCTGTTTTTT
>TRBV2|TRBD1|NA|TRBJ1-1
CASSRQGLTEAFF
TGTGCCAGCAGTCGACAGGGCTTAACTGAAGCTTTCTTT
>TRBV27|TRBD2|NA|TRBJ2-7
CASSLDAGLAVYEQYF
TGTGCCAGCAGTTTAGATGCGGGGCTAGCGGTTTACGAGCAGTACTTC
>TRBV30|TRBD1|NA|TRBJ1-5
CAWSPAGGWPKNQPQHF
TGTGCCTGGAGTCCAGCAGGGGGGTGGCCTAAAAATCAGCCCCAGCATTTT
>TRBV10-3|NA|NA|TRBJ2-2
CAISDQDSPGELFF
TGTGCCATCAGTGACCAGGACAGCCCCGGGGAGCTGTTTTTT
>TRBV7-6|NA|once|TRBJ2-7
CASSLRGQSYEQYF
TGTGCCAGCAGCTTACGAGGGCAGAGCTACGAGCAGTACTTC
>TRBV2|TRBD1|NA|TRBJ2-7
CASSEGTGEGEQYF
TGTGCCAGCAGTGAAGGGACAGGGGAGGGCGAGCAGTACTTC
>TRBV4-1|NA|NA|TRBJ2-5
CASSQDRQAETQYF
TGCGCCAGCAGCCAAGATCGGCAGGCGGAGACCCAGTACTTC
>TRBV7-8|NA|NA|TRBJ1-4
CASSLVGQSNEKLFF
TGTGCCAGCAGCTTAGTGGGCCAGAGTAATGAAAAACTGTTTTTT
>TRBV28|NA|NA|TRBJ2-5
CASSLAGAGETQYF
TGTGCCAGCAGTTTAGCCGGAGCAGGGGAGACCCAGTACTTC
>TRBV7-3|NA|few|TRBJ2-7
CASSSQGIAYF
TGTGCCAGCAGCTCGCAGGGGATAGCGTACTTC
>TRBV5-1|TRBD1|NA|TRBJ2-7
CASSPGQDAYEQYF
TGCGCCAGCAGCCCGGGACAGGATGCCTACGAGCAGTACTTC
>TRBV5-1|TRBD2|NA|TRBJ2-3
CASSPLAGSTDTQYF
TGCGCCAGCAGCCCCTTAGCGGGGAGCACAGATACGCAGTATTTT
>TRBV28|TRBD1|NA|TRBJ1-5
CASSPTGGLDYSNQPQHF
TGTGCCAGCAGTCCCACAGGGGGCCTCGACTATAGCAATCAGCCCCAGCATTTT
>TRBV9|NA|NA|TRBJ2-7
CASSVDPTSYEQYF
TGTGCCAGCAGCGTAGACCCCACTAGCTACGAGCAGTACTTC
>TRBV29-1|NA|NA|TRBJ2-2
CSVAGTRSGGELFF
TGCAGCGTTGCCGGGACTCGGAGTGGTGGGGAGCTGTTTTTT
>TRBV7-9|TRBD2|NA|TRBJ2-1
CASSLELAGGFYNEQFF
TGTGCCAGCAGCTTAGAACTAGCGGGAGGTTTCTACAATGAGCAGTTCTTC
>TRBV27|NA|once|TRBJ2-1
CASSPELSSYNEQFF
TGTGCCAGCAGCCCCGAGCTAAGCTCCTACAATGAGCAGTTCTTC
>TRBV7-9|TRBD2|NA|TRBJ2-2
CASSLRTSGRTGELFF
TGTGCCAGCAGCCTAAGGACTAGCGGGAGGACCGGGGAGCTGTTTTTT
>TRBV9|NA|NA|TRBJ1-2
CASSVGGAKGYTF
TGTGCCAGCAGCGTAGGTGGGGCTAAAGGCTACACCTTC
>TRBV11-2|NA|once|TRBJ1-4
CASSPQGGATNEKLFF
TGTGCCAGCAGCCCCCAAGGGGGGGCAACTAATGAAAAACTGTTTTTT
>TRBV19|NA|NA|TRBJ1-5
CASSRTSRSNQPQHF
TGTGCCAGTAGCCGTACCAGTCGTAGCAATCAGCCCCAGCATTTT
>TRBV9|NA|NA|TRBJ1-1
CASSVGRPNTEAFF
TGTGCCAGCAGCGTAGGCAGGCCGAACACTGAAGCTTTCTTT